The present entry profiles one TCR beta chain with its context. Its antigen is as yet unknown. This CDR3 contains 13 residues. Germline CDR1 and CDR2: SQVTM and ANQGSEA. The V end was cut by 4 bases, the J end by 5 bases, with 14 bases between. This sample is drawn from a study of CD8+ T cells in alopecia areata. Findings of the study overall: Among the top 100, expanded CD8+ clones were significantly decreased by tofacitinib, as was scalp clonality.

RNA was extracted and reverse transcribed into cDNA as the sequencing template. Method: immunoSEQ multiplex PCR; TCRdb's copy keeps in-frame clones and lacks some. Among fewer than 250,000 clones listed, about 40% were seen once. Described treatment: oral pan-JAK inhibitor, 5-10 mg twice daily. Material: CD4+ T cells sorted from blood, obtained at approximately week 39, from a patient treated with tofacitinib. The receptor was derived from a human donor with alopecia areata. The chain joins TRBV29-1 to TRBJ1-1; D might be TRBD1 (6 bases). The CDR3 DNA sequence: TGCAGCGTTGGAATAGGGGGAGGAACTGAAGCTTTCTTT. It is translated as CSVGIGGGTEAFF.